This TCR beta chain is drawn from a study of cytomegalovirus exposure and HLA in healthy donors. This CDR3 is built from 14 residues. CDR1 is SGHTA and CDR2 is FQGTGA in the germline V gene. V lost 5 bases, J lost 1 base, and 11 bases lay in between. With 60 Vbeta and 13 Jbeta primers, the PCR was carried out. The table came from immunoSEQ multiplex PCR; TCRdb's copy has only in-frame clones and leaves some out. Of approximately 110,000 clones listed, roughly 67% are singletons. The chain carries TRBV7-3 and TRBJ1-1; D not certain. This TCR was recovered from a man between 35 and 55 years old in good health and CMV-seronegative. Sequencing was done on a sample of PBMCs. The DNA for the CDR3 is TGTGCCAGCAGCCCCTCCCCCGGGAACACTGAAGCTTTCTTT. Translation: CASSPSPGNTEAFF.